One sample yielded the 28 T cell receptor beta chains listed below, sequenced in a study of breast tumors, draining lymph nodes, adjacent tissues (dated by TCRdb to about 2016). The library was obtained by multiplex PCR. The sequencer listed for this sample is Illumina HiSeq 2000. Starting from the raw public reads, TCRdb applied fastp trimming at Q25, assembled clones with MiXCR and retained in-frame beta chains. Rows with a matching CDR3 protein are joined into one entry that keeps the most common DNA and genes. This sample comprises more than 20,000 distinct CDR3 sequences, 68% of them detected only once. Around 22% of the sample is taken by the ten largest. Sequences were obtained from tumor-adjacent breast tissue. These receptors all come from a female donor with breast cancer. Some clones in this sample may be carry-over from other donors' samples.

This clonotype was counted a few times. This chain connects TRBV7-8 to TRBJ1-1; D perhaps matches TRBD1 (6 bases). This CDR3 comprises 17 residues. Trimming took 1 base from V and 3 from J, leaving 18 bases between them. Germline CDR1 reads SGHVS; CDR2 reads FQNEAQ. Here the CDR3 reads CASSLVEGRGYYTEAFF. The CDR3 DNA reads as TGTGCCAGCAGCTTAGTTGAGGGGAGGGGGTATTACACTGAAGCTTTCTTT.

The rearrangement links TRBV4-1 to TRBJ2-5, with D maybe TRBD1 (5 bases). The CDR3 runs to 16 residues. Germline CDR1 is MGHRA and CDR2 is YSYEKL. The germline V and J ends were trimmed by 5 bases and 1 base, with 17 bases remaining between them. The CDR3 coding sequence is TGCGCCAGCAGCGGTGGGCTCTTGGGGCTCCAAGAGACCCAGTACTTC. Protein product: CASSGGLLGLQETQYF.

The chain employs TRBV19 and TRBJ2-1; D is tentatively TRBD1 or TRBD2 (5 bases each). The CDR3 consists of 15 residues. The V end was cut by 7 bases, the J end by 0 bases, with 13 bases between. Germline lookup yields CDR1 LNHDA and CDR2 SQIVND (reference sequence). This CDR3 reads CASTPGLSSYNEQFF. The CDR3 region has the DNA TGTGCCAGTACCCCGGGGCTAAGCTCCTACAATGAGCAGTTCTTC.

By its share, this clonotype is medium-sized. The chain uses TRBV20-1 and TRBJ2-6, with 10 bases identical to TRBD2. CDR3 size: 20 residues. V lost 2 bases and J lost 3; bases outside the gene matches: 16. Per germline, CDR1 DFQATT and CDR2 SNEGSKA (reference sequence). Here the CDR3 DNA reads TGCAGTGCTAGACCAGGGGGAGCGGGAGGGCCAATATTTGGGGCCAACGTCCTGACTTTC. Translation gives CSARPGGAGGPIFGANVLTF.

Comments on this clonotype: One end of the junction fails to match germline, which may point to a read error. The V gene is TRBV5-4, the J gene TRBJ2-3, with a weak D call TRBD2 (8 bases). The germline gives CDR1 SGHNT, CDR2 YYREEE (reference sequence). There are 15 residues in the CDR3. The CDR3 sequence: CASSVQGGAGDTQYF. For the CDR3, the DNA is TGTGCCAGCAGCGTTCAGGGGGGAGCGGGGGATACGCAGTACTTT.

By sample share, this clonotype is medium-sized (0.01 to 0.1%). The chain employs TRBV6-6 and TRBJ2-7; perhaps D is TRBD1 or TRBD2 (5 bases each). Trimming took off 3 bases at V and 7 bases at J, with 16 bases between the two ends. This CDR3 is 14 amino acids long. Per the germline V gene, CDR1 is MNHNY and CDR2 is SVGAGI (reference sequence). CDR3 in DNA: TGTGCCAGCAGTTATGGGGGTACCTCGGGGGAGCAGTACTTC. Its protein is CASSYGGTSGEQYF.

To note about this clonotype: One end of the junction is discordant with germline, which a read error may explain. The chain links TRBV9 to TRBJ2-5; D may be TRBD2 (5 bases). Germline CDR1 SGDLS, CDR2 YYNGEE. The CDR3 totals 14 residues. CDR3 nucleotides: TGTGCCAGCGGCGGTCTTAGCGCCCAAGAGCCCCAGTACTTC. It codes for CASGGLSAQEPQYF.

This clonotype was picked up a small number of times. The genes are TRBV5-1 and TRBJ2-3, with 10 positions matching TRBD2. This CDR3 comprises 16 residues. The junction had 6 bases not matched to a gene; V was cut back by 5 bases and J by 0 bases. Germline-derived CDR1 and CDR2 are SGHRS and YFSETQ. The CDR3 loop is CASSPGTSVSTDTQYF. The DNA of the CDR3 is TGCGCCAGCAGTCCCGGGACTAGCGTTAGCACAGATACGCAGTATTTT.

This clonotype occurred once. This likely comes from a read error, as the CDR3 has no conserved phenylalanine or tryptophan at its end. V gene TRBV7-2 combines with J gene TRBJ1-6; D remains unclear. The V gene lost 5 bases and the J gene lost 9 bases, with 11 bases spanning the gap. The germline V gene encodes CDR1 SGHTA and CDR2 FQGNSA. The CDR3 has 13 amino acids. CDR3 region: CASSQEGVSPLHL. The DNA for the CDR3 is TGTGCCAGCAGCCAAGAAGGCGTTTCACCCCTCCACCTT.

The gene calls are TRBV4-2 and TRBJ2-7, with 10 positions matching TRBD1. J was trimmed by 5 bases and V by 1 base; bases with no gene match: 5. The CDR3 runs 15 residues. CDR1 is LGHNA and CDR2 is YNFKEQ in the germline V gene. This CDR3 is CASSQVGQGSDEQYF. The CDR3 region has the DNA TGTGCCAGCAGCCAAGTGGGACAGGGGAGCGACGAGCAGTACTTC.

V and J are TRBV29-1 and TRBJ1-2; D possibly corresponds to TRBD1 (5 bases). In germline, CDR1 is SQVTM, CDR2 ANQGSEA. Trimming left V 4 bases short and J 4 bases short, with 13 bases between. The CDR3 is made up of 13 amino acids. The CDR3 nucleotides read TGCAGCGTTGGCAGGGAGGCAACCTATGGCTACACCTTC. This codes for CSVGREATYGYTF.

V and J are TRBV20-1 and TRBJ2-7, with D perhaps given as TRBD1 or TRBD2 (6 bases each). CDR1 is DFQATT and CDR2 is SNEGSKA in the germline V gene (reference sequence). Trimming cost V 3 bases and J 3 bases, with 24 bases left between them. The CDR3 has 17 amino acids. The CDR3 DNA reads as TGCAGTGCTAGGACGACCAAGGGTAGCGGAGGGGGCTACGAGCAGTACTTC. This codes for CSARTTKGSGGGYEQYF.

The genes are TRBV20-1 and TRBJ2-7, with 10 bases aligning to TRBD2. Germline V gene sequence: CDR1 DFQATT, CDR2 SNEGSKA (reference sequence). This CDR3 comprises 15 residues. With 4 bases clipped from V and 0 bases from J, the junction kept 6 bases outside the gene matches. Here the CDR3 DNA reads TGCAGTGCTACTGCGGGACTAGCGAGCTCCTACGAGCAGTACTTC. Translated, it gives CSATAGLASSYEQYF.

This chain joins TRBV25-1 and TRBJ2-7, with 9 nucleotides matching TRBD1. This CDR3 region has 15 residues. From germline, CDR1 is MGHDK and CDR2 SYGVNS. V trimming: 6 bases; J trimming: 1 base; junction bases outside the gene matches: 7. The CDR3, as DNA: TGTGCCAGCAGCCCTGGACAGGGGCCGTCCTACGAGCAGTACTTC. This translates into CASSPGQGPSYEQYF.

The rearrangement uses TRBV24-1 and TRBJ2-2; no firm D call. Germline V gene data show CDR1 as KGHDR and CDR2 as SFDVKD. V was shortened by 5 bases and J by 5 bases, with 5 bases between the two germline ends. The length of the CDR3 is 12 residues. CDR3 loop: CATSAATGELFF. In DNA form, the CDR3 reads TGTGCCACCAGTGCTGCGACCGGGGAGCTGTTTTTT.

This chain connects TRBV2 to TRBJ2-7, with D hard to call. V gave up 8 bases and J gave up 0 bases, with 14 bases separating them. Germline V CDR1 and CDR2: SNHLY, FYNNEI. The CDR3 covers 14 residues. The CDR3 spells CASQADAHSYEQYF. Here the CDR3 DNA reads TGTGCCAGCCAGGCCGATGCCCACTCCTACGAGCAGTACTTC.

By frequency in the sample, this clonotype is medium-sized (0.01 to 0.1%). This chain uses TRBV4-1 with TRBJ2-6; D is uncertain. The CDR3 sequence is 15 residues long. V shed 0 bases and J shed 0 bases, with 3 bases lying between them. The germline CDR1 and CDR2 sequences are MGHRA and YSYEKL. CDR3 DNA: TGCGCCAGCAGCCAAGACAGCTCTGGGGCCAACGTCCTGACTTTC. Translated, it gives CASSQDSSGANVLTF.

By sample fraction, this clonotype is medium-sized. The chain recombines TRBV4-1 with TRBJ1-6; tentatively, D is TRBD1 (5 bases). This CDR3 contains 14 residues. Germline lookup yields CDR1 MGHRA and CDR2 YSYEKL. Between the trimmed V and J ends, which lost 0 bases and 8 bases, there was a span of 8 bases. The CDR3 loop is CASSQEAGYSPLHF. As DNA, the CDR3 is TGCGCCAGCAGCCAAGAGGCAGGGTATTCACCCCTCCACTTT.

J is TRBJ1-6 and V is TRBV9; no reliable D call. The CDR3 is 13 residues long. Per germline, CDR1 SGDLS and CDR2 YYNGEE. V was clipped by 0 bases and J by 10 bases, with 8 bases between them. The CDR3 sequence: CASSVDTHSPLHF. The CDR3 nucleotides are TGTGCCAGCAGCGTAGATACACACTCACCCCTCCACTTT.

This clonotype was counted a single time. The chain combines TRBV9 with TRBJ2-7; D not certain. There are 14 residues in the CDR3. CDR1 SGDLS and CDR2 YYNGEE come from the germline V gene. V was shortened by 4 bases and J by 2 bases, with 13 bases between the two germline ends. The CDR3 protein is CASSPGPSPYEQYF. The CDR3 region has the DNA TGTGCCAGCAGCCCAGGTCCCTCTCCCTACGAGCAGTACTTC.

The rearrangement links TRBV7-9 to TRBJ2-1; D is unclear. CDR3 length: 12 amino acids. Trimming left V 5 bases short and J 8 bases short, with 10 bases between. Germline V gives CDR1 SEHNR, CDR2 FQNEAQ (reference sequence). CDR3 in DNA: TGTGCCAGCAGCATCCTAGGCGATGAGCAGTTCTTC. As protein: CASSILGDEQFF.

The chain links TRBV10-3 to TRBJ2-7; possibly TRBD2 for D (5 bases). From germline, CDR1 is ENHRY and CDR2 SYGVKD. V was trimmed by 0 bases and J by 6 bases, leaving 15 bases between them. This CDR3 has 15 amino acids. CDR3 coding DNA: TGTGCCATCAGTGAGTCACTAGATGCGTGGGGCGAGCAGTACTTC. It yields the protein CAISESLDAWGEQYF.

By share, this clonotype counts as medium-sized. This chain uses TRBV20-1 with TRBJ2-7; TRBD1 is a possible D gene (5 bases). The V end lost 0 bases, the J end lost 1 base, and 10 bases lay between the germline ends. Germline V gives CDR1 DFQATT, CDR2 SNEGSKA (reference sequence). The CDR3 has 14 residues. CDR3 DNA: TGCAGTGCTAGAGAACGGACAAGATCCTACGAGCAGTACTTC. This codes for CSARERTRSYEQYF.

This clonotype came up many times. The chain couples TRBV4-1 to TRBJ1-2, with TRBD1 matching over 12 bases. J lost 7 bases, V lost 3 bases, and 9 bases had no gene match. CDR1 is MGHRA, CDR2 YSYEKL, per germline. CDR3 size: 16 residues. The DNA for the CDR3 is TGCGCCAGCAGCCACACCCCGGGACAGGGGGCAGGTGGCTACACCTTC. Its protein is CASSHTPGQGAGGYTF.

This clonotype was recorded many times. The rearrangement joins TRBV12-3 or TRBV12-4 to TRBJ2-3; 14 bases match TRBD2. The CDR3 contains 17 residues. The J segment lost 7 bases and the V segment lost 8 bases, leaving 14 bases of the junction unmatched. The CDR3 DNA is TGTGCCAGCGCCCTGACCGGACGGACTAGCGGGGGGAATACGCAGTATTTT. It yields the protein CASALTGRTSGGNTQYF.

J is TRBJ2-2 and V is TRBV20-1, with 8 bases fitting TRBD2. Germline CDR1 is DFQATT and CDR2 is SNEGSKA (reference sequence). Unmatched junction bases numbered 5, after V lost 3 bases and J lost 2 bases. CDR3 length: 15 residues. In DNA, the CDR3 is TGCAGTGCTAGTGCCCTAGCGGGCAACACCGGGGAGCTGTTTTTT. The encoded protein is CSASALAGNTGELFF.

The rearrangement links TRBV18 to TRBJ2-7, with unresolved D. V was shortened by 0 bases and J by 1 base, with 7 bases between the two germline ends. The CDR3 covers 14 residues. Germline V gene data show CDR1 as KGHSH and CDR2 as LQKENI. DNA for the CDR3: TGTGCCAGCTCACCACCGACACGATCCTACGAGCAGTACTTC. Translating it yields CASSPPTRSYEQYF.

This chain joins TRBV20-1 and TRBJ2-5; D might be TRBD2 (6 bases). V lost 2 bases, J lost 6 bases, and 19 bases lay in between. CDR1 is DFQATT, CDR2 SNEGSKA, per germline (reference sequence). This CDR3 comprises 15 residues. The CDR3 sequence: CSARSPYSGNQTQYF. DNA of the CDR3: TGCAGTGCTAGATCCCCCTATAGCGGAAATCAGACCCAGTACTTC.